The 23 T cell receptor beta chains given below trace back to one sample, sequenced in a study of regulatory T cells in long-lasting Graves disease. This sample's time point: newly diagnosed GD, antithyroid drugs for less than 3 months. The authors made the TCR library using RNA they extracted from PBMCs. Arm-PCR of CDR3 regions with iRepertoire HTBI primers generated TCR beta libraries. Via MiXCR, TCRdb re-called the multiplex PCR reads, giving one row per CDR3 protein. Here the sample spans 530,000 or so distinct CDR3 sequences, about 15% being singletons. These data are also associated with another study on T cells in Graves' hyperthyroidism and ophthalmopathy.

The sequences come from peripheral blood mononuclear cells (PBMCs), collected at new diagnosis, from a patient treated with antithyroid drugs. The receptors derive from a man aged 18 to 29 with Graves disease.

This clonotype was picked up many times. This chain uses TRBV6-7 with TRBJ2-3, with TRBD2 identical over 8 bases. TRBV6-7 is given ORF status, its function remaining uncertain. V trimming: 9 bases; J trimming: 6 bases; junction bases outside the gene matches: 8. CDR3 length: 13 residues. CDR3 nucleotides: TGTGCCAGTCTAGCGGGTCGTGAGGATACGCAGTATTTT. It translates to CASLAGREDTQYF.

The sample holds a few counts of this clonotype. CDR3 in DNA: TGTGCCAGTAGTAGCGGGAGGTATCCAGATACGCAGTATTTT. Translating gives CASSSGRYPDTQYF. The chain links TRBV19 to TRBJ2-3; 8 bases match TRBD2. Germline CDR1 and CDR2: LNHDA and SQIVND (reference sequence). CDR3 size: 14 residues. V was clipped by 4 bases and J by 4 bases; unmatched bases: 4. The full variable domain, its missing parts supplied by reference TRBV19 and TRBJ2-3, is DGGITQSPKYLFRKEGQNVTLSCEQNLNHDAMYWYRQDPGQGLRLIYYSQIVNDFQKGDIAEGYSVSREKKESFPLTVTSAQKNPTAFYLCASSSGRYPDTQYFGPGTRLTVL.

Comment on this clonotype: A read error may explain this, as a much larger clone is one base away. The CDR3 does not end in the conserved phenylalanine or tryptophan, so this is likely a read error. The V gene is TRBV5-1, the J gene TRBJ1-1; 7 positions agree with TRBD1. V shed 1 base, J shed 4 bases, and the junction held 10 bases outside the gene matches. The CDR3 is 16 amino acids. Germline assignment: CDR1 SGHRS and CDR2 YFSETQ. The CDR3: CASSLSAGGTGTEAFL. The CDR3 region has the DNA TGCGCCAGCAGCTTGAGCGCAGGGGGAACTGGCACTGAAGCTTTCCTT.

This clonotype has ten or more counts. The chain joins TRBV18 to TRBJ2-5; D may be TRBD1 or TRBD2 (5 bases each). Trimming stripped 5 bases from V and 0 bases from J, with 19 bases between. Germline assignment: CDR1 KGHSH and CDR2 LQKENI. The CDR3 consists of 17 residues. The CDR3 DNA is TGTGCCAGCTCAGAGCCCGGGGCAGGAACGTACCAAGAGACCCAGTACTTC. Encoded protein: CASSEPGAGTYQETQYF.

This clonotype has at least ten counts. The CDR3 loop reads CASSATTSYGGYTF. The DNA for the CDR3 is TGTGCCAGCAGCGCCACAACATCCTACGGGGGCTACACCTTC. The J gene is TRBJ1-2, the V gene TRBV11-2; D remains unclear. The CDR3 is 14 residues long. Germline V gives CDR1 SGHAT, CDR2 FQNNGV. V was pared by 5 bases and J by 8 bases, with 18 bases between.

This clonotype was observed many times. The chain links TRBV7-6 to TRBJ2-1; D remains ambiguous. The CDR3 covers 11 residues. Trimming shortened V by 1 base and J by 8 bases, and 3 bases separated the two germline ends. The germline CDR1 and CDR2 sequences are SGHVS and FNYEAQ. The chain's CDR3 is CASSLGHEQFF. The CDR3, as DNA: TGTGCCAGCAGCTTAGGACATGAGCAGTTCTTC.

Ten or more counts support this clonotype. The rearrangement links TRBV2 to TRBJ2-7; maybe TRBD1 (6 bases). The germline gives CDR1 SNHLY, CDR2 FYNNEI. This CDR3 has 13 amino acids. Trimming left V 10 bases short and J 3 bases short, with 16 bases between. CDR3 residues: CAILQGWGYEQYF. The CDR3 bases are TGTGCCATCCTACAGGGATGGGGCTACGAGCAGTACTTC.

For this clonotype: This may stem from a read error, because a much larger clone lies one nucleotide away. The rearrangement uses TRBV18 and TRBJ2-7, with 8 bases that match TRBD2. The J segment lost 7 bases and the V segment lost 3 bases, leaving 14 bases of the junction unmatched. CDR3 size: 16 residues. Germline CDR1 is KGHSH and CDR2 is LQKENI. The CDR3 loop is CASSPSLAGNHNEQYF. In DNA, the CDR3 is TGTGCCAGCTCACCCAGTTTAGCGGGAAACCACAATGAGCAGTACTTC.

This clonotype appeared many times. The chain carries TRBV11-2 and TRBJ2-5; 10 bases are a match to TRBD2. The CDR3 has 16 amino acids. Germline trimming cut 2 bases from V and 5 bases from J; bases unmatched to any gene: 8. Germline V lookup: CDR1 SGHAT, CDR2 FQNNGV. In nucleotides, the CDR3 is TGTGCCAGCAGCTTAATCAGCGGGAGGGCCTGGGAGACCCAGTACTTC. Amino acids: CASSLISGRAWETQYF.

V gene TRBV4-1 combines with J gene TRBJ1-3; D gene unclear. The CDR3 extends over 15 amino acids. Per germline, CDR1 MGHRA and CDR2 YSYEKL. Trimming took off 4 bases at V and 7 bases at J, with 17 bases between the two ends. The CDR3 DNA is TGCGCCAGCAGCCCCGGACTAGTCGGGAAGAACACCATATATTTT. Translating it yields CASSPGLVGKNTIYF.

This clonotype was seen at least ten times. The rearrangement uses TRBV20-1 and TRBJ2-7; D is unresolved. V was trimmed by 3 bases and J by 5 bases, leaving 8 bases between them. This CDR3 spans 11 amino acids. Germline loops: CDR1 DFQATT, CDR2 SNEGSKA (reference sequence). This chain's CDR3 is CSASLVDEQYF. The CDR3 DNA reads TGCAGTGCTAGTCTGGTCGACGAGCAGTACTTC.

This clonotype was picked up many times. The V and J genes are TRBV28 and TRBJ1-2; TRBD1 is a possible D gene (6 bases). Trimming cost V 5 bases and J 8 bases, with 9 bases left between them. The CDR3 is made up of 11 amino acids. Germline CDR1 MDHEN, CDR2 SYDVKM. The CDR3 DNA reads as TGTGCCAGCAGTACAGGGTACGGCTACACCTTC. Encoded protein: CASSTGYGYTF.

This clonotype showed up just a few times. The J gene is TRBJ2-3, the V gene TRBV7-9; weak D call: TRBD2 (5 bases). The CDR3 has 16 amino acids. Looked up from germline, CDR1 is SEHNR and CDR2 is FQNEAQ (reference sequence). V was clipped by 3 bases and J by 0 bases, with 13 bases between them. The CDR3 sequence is CASSFTLAGSTDTQYF. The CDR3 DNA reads TGTGCCAGCAGCTTCACCCTAGCCGGGAGCACAGATACGCAGTATTTT.

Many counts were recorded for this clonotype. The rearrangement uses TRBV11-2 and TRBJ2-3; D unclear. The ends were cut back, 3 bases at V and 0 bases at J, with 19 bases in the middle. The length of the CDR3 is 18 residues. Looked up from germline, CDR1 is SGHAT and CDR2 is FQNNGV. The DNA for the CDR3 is TGTGCCAGCAGCTTTCATTGCGGCAAGATCACTAGCACAGATACGCAGTATTTT. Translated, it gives CASSFHCGKITSTDTQYF.

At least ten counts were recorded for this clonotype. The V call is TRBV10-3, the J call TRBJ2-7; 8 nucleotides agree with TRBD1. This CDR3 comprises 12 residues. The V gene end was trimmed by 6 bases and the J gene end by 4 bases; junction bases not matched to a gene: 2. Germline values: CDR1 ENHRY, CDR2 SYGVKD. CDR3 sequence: CAIRDREYEQYF. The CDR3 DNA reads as TGTGCCATCAGGGACAGGGAGTACGAGCAGTACTTC.

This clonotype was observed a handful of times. Here the CDR3 DNA reads TGCGCCAGCACGACAGGGGCCAATGAAAAACTGTTTTTT. Its translation is CASTTGANEKLFF. The rearrangement links TRBV10-1 to TRBJ1-4, with 8 bases lining up with TRBD1. The CDR3 spans 13 residues. Losses at the gene ends were 7 bases for V and 5 bases for J; bases not matched to a gene: 3. Looked up from germline, CDR1 is WNHNN and CDR2 is SYGVQD (reference sequence).

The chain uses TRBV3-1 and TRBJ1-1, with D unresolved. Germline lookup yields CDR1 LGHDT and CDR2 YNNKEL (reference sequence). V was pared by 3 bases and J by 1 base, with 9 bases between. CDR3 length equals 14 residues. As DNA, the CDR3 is TGTGCCAGCAGCCACTCCTCGGGGAACACTGAAGCTTTCTTT. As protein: CASSHSSGNTEAFF.

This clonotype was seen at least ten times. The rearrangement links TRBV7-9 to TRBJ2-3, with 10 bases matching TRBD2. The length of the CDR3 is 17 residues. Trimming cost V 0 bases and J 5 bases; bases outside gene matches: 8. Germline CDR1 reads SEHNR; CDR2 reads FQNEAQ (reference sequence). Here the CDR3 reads CASSLAWSSGRGDTQYF. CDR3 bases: TGTGCCAGCAGCTTAGCTTGGTCTAGCGGGAGAGGAGATACGCAGTATTTT.

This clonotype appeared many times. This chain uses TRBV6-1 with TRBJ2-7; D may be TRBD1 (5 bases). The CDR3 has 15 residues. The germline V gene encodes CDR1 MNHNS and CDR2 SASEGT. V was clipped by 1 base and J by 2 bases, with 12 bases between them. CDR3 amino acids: CASSEGATATYEQYF. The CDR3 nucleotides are TGTGCCAGCAGTGAAGGAGCGACAGCCACCTACGAGCAGTACTTC.

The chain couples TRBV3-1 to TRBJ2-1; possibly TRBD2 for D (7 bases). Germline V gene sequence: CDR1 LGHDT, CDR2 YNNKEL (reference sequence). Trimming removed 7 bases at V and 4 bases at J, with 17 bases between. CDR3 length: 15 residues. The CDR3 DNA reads TGTGCCAGCACCCAGACAGCGGGGACATACAATGAGCAGTTCTTC. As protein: CASTQTAGTYNEQFF.

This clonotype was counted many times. In DNA, the CDR3 is TGTGCCAGCAGTTTCCCCCCTCTACTAGCGGGGGGGGGCTACGAGCAGTACTTC. It yields the protein CASSFPPLLAGGGYEQYF. V usage is TRBV28 and J usage is TRBJ2-7; 13 nucleotides match TRBD2. Trimming removed 3 bases from V and 3 bases from J; junction bases left unmatched: 11. The germline V gene encodes CDR1 MDHEN and CDR2 SYDVKM. The CDR3 runs to 18 residues.

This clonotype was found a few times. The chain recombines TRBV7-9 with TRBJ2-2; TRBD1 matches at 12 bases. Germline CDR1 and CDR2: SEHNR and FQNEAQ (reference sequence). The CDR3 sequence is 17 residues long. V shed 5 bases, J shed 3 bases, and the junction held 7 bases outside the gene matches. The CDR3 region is CASSLRDRGLYTGELFF. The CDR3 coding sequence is TGTGCCAGCAGCCTCCGGGACAGGGGGCTATACACCGGGGAGCTGTTTTTT.

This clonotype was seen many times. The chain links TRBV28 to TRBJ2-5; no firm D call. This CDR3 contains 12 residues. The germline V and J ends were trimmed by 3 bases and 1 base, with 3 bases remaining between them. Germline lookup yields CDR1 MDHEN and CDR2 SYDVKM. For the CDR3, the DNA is TGTGCCAGCAGTTTGGTCCAAGAGACCCAGTACTTC. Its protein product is CASSLVQETQYF.